This section outlines one TCR beta chain sequence together with its context. Some clones are missing from TCRdb's copy, which holds only in-frame ones; the method was immunoSEQ multiplex PCR. The top ten hold roughly 1.6% of the sample, which has some 390,000 clones, around nine tenths seen once. The V segment lost 3 bases and the J segment 7 bases; nucleotides outside the gene matches: 12. CDR1 LGHNA and CDR2 YNFKEQ come from the germline V gene. CDR3 length equals 17 residues. This specimen comes from a study of blood T cell repertoires in COVID-19. The receptor comes from a woman aged 35 to 49 with COVID-19, enrolled during active disease. The chain employs TRBV4-2 and TRBJ1-5; 10 nucleotides match TRBD1. The sequenced sample consisted of peripheral blood. The DNA of the CDR3 is TGTGCCAGCAGCCACGCCCCCGGGGGGACAGGGGACCAGCCCCAGCATTTT. Its protein product is CASSHAPGGTGDQPQHF.